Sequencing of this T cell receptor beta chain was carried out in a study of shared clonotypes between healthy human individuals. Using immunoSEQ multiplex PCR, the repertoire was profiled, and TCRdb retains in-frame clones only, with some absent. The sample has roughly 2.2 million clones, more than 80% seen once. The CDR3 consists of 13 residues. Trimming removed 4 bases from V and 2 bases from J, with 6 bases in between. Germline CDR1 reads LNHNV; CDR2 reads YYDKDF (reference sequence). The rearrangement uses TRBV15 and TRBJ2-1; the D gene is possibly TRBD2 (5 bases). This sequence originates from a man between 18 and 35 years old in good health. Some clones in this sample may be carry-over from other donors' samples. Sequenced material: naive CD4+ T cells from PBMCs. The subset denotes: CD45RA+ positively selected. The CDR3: CATSTGAYNEQFF. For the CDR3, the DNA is TGTGCCACCAGCACCGGGGCCTACAATGAGCAGTTCTTC.